The next 26 T cell receptor beta chains were all read from a single sample in a study of cytomegalovirus exposure and HLA in healthy donors. Measured with immunoSEQ multiplex PCR; TCRdb has only the in-frame clones, and not every one. The sample carries fewer than 120,000 clones, approximately 90% recorded once. The sample was PBMCs. These receptor sequences come from a woman between 18 and 29 years old in good health and CMV-seronegative.

The chain employs TRBV29-1 and TRBJ2-2, with a weak D call TRBD2 (5 bases). This CDR3 region has 14 residues. Trimming removed 4 bases at V and 5 bases at J, with 14 bases between. Germline values: CDR1 SQVTM, CDR2 ANQGSEA. CDR3 in DNA: TGCAGCGTTGGTTCCGGGATCTGGACCGGGGAGCTGTTTTTT. It codes for CSVGSGIWTGELFF.

The V and J genes are TRBV7-8 and TRBJ2-6; perhaps TRBD2 as D (5 bases). This CDR3 contains 16 residues. Germline V CDR1 and CDR2: SGHVS, FQNEAQ. The V end was cut by 1 base, the J end by 1 base, with 8 bases between. In nucleotides, the CDR3 is TGTGCCAGCAGCTTAGTTCGGGGATCTGGGGCCAACGTCCTGACTTTC. Its translation: CASSLVRGSGANVLTF.

V and J are TRBV7-8 and TRBJ1-4; D perhaps matches TRBD1 (6 bases). The CDR3 loop spans 15 amino acids. Germline assignment: CDR1 SGHVS and CDR2 FQNEAQ. Deletions cut 3 bases from V and 2 bases from J, with 10 bases between. CDR3 amino acids: CASSFPTGTNEKLFF. CDR3 coding DNA: TGTGCCAGCAGCTTTCCAACAGGGACTAATGAAAAACTGTTTTTT. The full variable domain, with the rest looked up from reference TRBV7-8 and TRBJ1-4, is GAGVSQSPRYKVAKRGQDVALRCDPISGHVSLFWYQQALGQGPEFLTYFQNEAQLDKSGLPSDRFFAERPEGSVSTLKIQRTQQEDSAVYLCASSFPTGTNEKLFFGSGTQLSVL.

The chain employs TRBV11-2 and TRBJ2-6; perhaps TRBD2 as D (5 bases). Trimming removed 4 bases from V and 0 bases from J, with 7 bases in between. Germline CDR1 and CDR2: SGHAT and FQNNGV. The CDR3 is 15 amino acids. CDR3 nucleotide sequence: TGTGCCAGCAGCTCCGCGGGCTCTGGGGCCAACGTCCTGACTTTC. This sequence encodes CASSSAGSGANVLTF.

The CDR3 nucleotides are TGTGCCACCATGAATCTCGGCGGAACCGGGGAGCTGTTTTTT. It yields the protein CATMNLGGTGELFF. The chain links TRBV27 to TRBJ2-2; D ambiguous. This CDR3 region has 14 residues. The V gene's germline CDR1 is MNHEY and CDR2 SMNVEV (reference sequence). The germline V and J ends were trimmed by 10 bases and 5 bases, with 17 bases remaining between them.

This clone was recorded once. J is TRBJ2-2 and V is TRBV7-6; D perhaps matches TRBD1 (5 bases). This CDR3 has 13 amino acids. In germline, CDR1 is SGHVS, CDR2 FNYEAQ. Trimming shortened V by 4 bases and J by 4 bases, and 7 bases separated the two germline ends. Here the CDR3 reads CASSSDSTGELFF. The CDR3 nucleotides read TGTGCCAGCAGCTCTGACAGCACCGGGGAGCTGTTTTTT.

The gene calls are TRBV27 and TRBJ2-3, with 7 bases that match TRBD2. This CDR3 region has 16 residues. With V trimmed by 5 bases and J by 0 bases, 8 bases remained unmatched. Germline-derived CDR1 and CDR2 are MNHEY and SMNVEV (reference sequence). In nucleotides, the CDR3 is TGTGCCAGCAGTCTCACAGCGGGAACTAGCACAGATACGCAGTATTTT. Translation gives CASSLTAGTSTDTQYF.

V usage is TRBV5-4 and J usage is TRBJ2-1; 11 bases match TRBD2. Trimming took 4 bases from V and 3 from J; bases not matched to a gene: 3. Germline V gives CDR1 SGHNT, CDR2 YYREEE (reference sequence). This CDR3 contains 15 residues. The CDR3 region is CASSRGTSGYNEQFF. In DNA, the CDR3 is TGTGCCAGCAGCCGTGGGACTAGCGGCTACAATGAGCAGTTCTTC.

The gene calls are TRBV5-4 and TRBJ2-6; D may be TRBD1 (6 bases). CDR3 length equals 16 residues. V lost 2 bases to trimming and J lost 3 bases, with 12 bases between them. The germline V gene has CDR1 SGHNT and CDR2 YYREEE (reference sequence). The DNA for the CDR3 is TGTGCCAGCAGCTTTTGGGGGCTGAATGGGGCCAACGTCCTGACTTTC. Protein product: CASSFWGLNGANVLTF. Drawing the rest from reference TRBV5-4 and TRBJ2-6, the complete variable domain is ETGVTQSPTHLIKTRGQQVTLRCSSQSGHNTVSWYQQALGQGPQFIFQYYREEENGRGNFPPRFSGLQFPNYSSELNVNALELDDSALYLCASSFWGLNGANVLTFGAGSRLTVL.

V gene TRBV4-3 combines with J gene TRBJ1-3, with D maybe TRBD1 (5 bases). The CDR3 length is 15 residues. Trimming shortened V by 1 base and J by 2 bases, and 9 bases separated the two germline ends. The germline V gene has CDR1 LGHNA and CDR2 YSLEER. Here the CDR3 DNA reads TGCGCCAGCAGCCAAGGTGGGGGGACTGGAAACACCATATATTTT. Translating gives CASSQGGGTGNTIYF.

This clone has a single count. The chain employs TRBV6-5 and TRBJ2-3, with TRBD1 matching over 8 bases. The CDR3 contains 15 residues. CDR1 is MNHEY and CDR2 is SVGAGI in the germline V gene. The V gene end was trimmed by 4 bases and the J gene end by 0 bases; junction bases not matched to a gene: 3. The CDR3 spells CASSSWTGSTDTQYF. The CDR3 bases are TGTGCCAGCAGTTCCTGGACAGGGAGCACAGATACGCAGTATTTT.

The gene calls are TRBV7-2 and TRBJ2-3; TRBD1 is a possible D gene (5 bases). Germline CDR1 reads SGHTA; CDR2 reads FQGNSA. CDR3 length equals 17 residues. With 5 bases removed from V and 4 bases from J, the gap between germline ends came to 22 bases. CDR3 DNA sequence: TGTGCCAGCAGCACTCGACCGCCGGCAGGGAACGCAGATACGCAGTATTTT. Residues: CASSTRPPAGNADTQYF. Looking up the rest from reference TRBV7-2 and TRBJ2-3 gives the full variable domain: GAGVSQSPSNKVTEKGKDVELRCDPISGHTALYWYRQSLGQGLEFLIYFQGNSAPDKSGLPSDRFSAERTGGSVSTLTIQRTQQEDSAVYLCASSTRPPAGNADTQYFGPGTRLTVL.

The genes are TRBV5-1 and TRBJ2-7; the D gene is possibly TRBD2 (6 bases). Trimming pared 3 bases from V and 6 bases from J, leaving 25 bases between. Germline loops: CDR1 SGHRS, CDR2 YFSETQ. This CDR3 comprises 17 residues. The CDR3 here is CASSSGRAGYAGGEQYF. The CDR3 coding sequence is TGCGCCAGCAGCTCCGGACGGGCGGGATACGCTGGAGGCGAGCAGTACTTC.

V gene TRBV5-1 combines with J gene TRBJ1-1; maybe TRBD1 (6 bases). The CDR3 totals 13 residues. The V end lost 2 bases, the J end lost 6 bases, and 11 bases lay between the germline ends. In germline, CDR1 is SGHRS, CDR2 YFSETQ. CDR3 in DNA: TGCGCCAGCAGCTTACAGGGAAGCCCTGAAGCTTTCTTT. Encoded protein: CASSLQGSPEAFF. Variable domain in full (rest from reference TRBV5-1 and TRBJ1-1): KAGVTQTPRYLIKTRGQQVTLSCSPISGHRSVSWYQQTPGQGLQFLFEYFSETQRNKGNFPGRFSGRQFSNSRSEMNVSTLELGDSALYLCASSLQGSPEAFFGQGTRLTVV.

J is TRBJ2-7 and V is TRBV30; weak D call: TRBD2 (5 bases). V was cut by 8 bases and J by 0 bases, with 20 bases left in between. The CDR3 contains 15 residues. Germline V gene lookup returns CDR1 GTSNPN and CDR2 SVGIG (reference sequence). CDR3 sequence (DNA): TGTGCCGCCCCTCGGGGATCTTTAAGCTCCTACGAGCAGTACTTC. Protein product: CAAPRGSLSSYEQYF.

V usage is TRBV28 and J usage is TRBJ2-3; D not resolved. The V end lost 5 bases, the J end lost 5 bases, and 17 bases lay between the germline ends. CDR1 is MDHEN and CDR2 is SYDVKM in the germline V gene. CDR3 length equals 15 residues. CDR3 nucleotides: TGTGCCAGCAGTCCAACTAAAAGCTCGCAAGATACGCAGTATTTT. It specifies CASSPTKSSQDTQYF.

This chain links TRBV28 with TRBJ2-1; 9 bases map to TRBD1. V gave up 8 bases and J gave up 4 bases; unmatched junction bases: 3. The CDR3 has 13 residues. Germline-derived CDR1 and CDR2 are MDHEN and SYDVKM. The CDR3: CASLGQGYNEQFF. The CDR3 DNA is TGTGCCAGCCTAGGACAGGGGTACAATGAGCAGTTCTTC.

The rearrangement uses TRBV5-4 and TRBJ2-2; 8 bases map to TRBD1. There are 14 residues in the CDR3. Germline assignment: CDR1 SGHNT and CDR2 YYREEE (reference sequence). V trimming: 5 bases; J trimming: 7 bases; junction bases outside the gene matches: 7. DNA of the CDR3: TGTGCCAGCAGATCGACAGGGGTTGACGGGGAGCTGTTTTTT. It yields the protein CASRSTGVDGELFF. Using reference TRBV5-4 and TRBJ2-2 for the parts outside the CDR3, the full variable domain is ETGVTQSPTHLIKTRGQQVTLRCSSQSGHNTVSWYQQALGQGPQFIFQYYREEENGRGNFPPRFSGLQFPNYSSELNVNALELDDSALYLCASRSTGVDGELFFGEGSRLTVL.

The V gene is TRBV5-1, the J gene TRBJ2-5; D possibly corresponds to TRBD2 (5 bases). CDR3 length: 13 residues. Per germline, CDR1 SGHRS and CDR2 YFSETQ. V dropped 1 base and J dropped 5 bases, with 9 bases sitting between them. The CDR3, as DNA: TGCGCCAGCAGCTTGTTCGGGGAGGAGACCCAGTACTTC. Its protein is CASSLFGEETQYF.

This clone appeared a single time. CDR3 residues: CSAPFAYEQYF. CDR3 in DNA: TGCAGTGCTCCCTTCGCCTACGAGCAGTACTTC. The rearrangement links TRBV20-1 to TRBJ2-7; D remains ambiguous. The CDR3 is 11 residues long. V lost 5 bases and J lost 2, with 7 bases in between. The germline CDR1 and CDR2 sequences are DFQATT and SNEGSKA (reference sequence).

V and J are TRBV30 and TRBJ2-3, with a tentative D call TRBD2 (6 bases). V was cut by 1 base and J by 4 bases, with 21 bases left in between. CDR1 is GTSNPN and CDR2 is SVGIG in the germline V gene (reference sequence). This CDR3 spans 17 amino acids. This chain's CDR3 is CAWSGMLTSRAADTQYF. CDR3 DNA: TGTGCCTGGAGTGGAATGTTAACTAGCCGGGCCGCAGATACGCAGTATTTT.

The J gene is TRBJ2-2, the V gene TRBV5-1; 7 nucleotides agree with TRBD2. With V trimmed by 3 bases and J by 3 bases, 17 bases remained unmatched. This CDR3 has 19 residues. Germline values: CDR1 SGHRS, CDR2 YFSETQ. CDR3 protein: CASSSAHTSASRDTGELFF. In nucleotides, the CDR3 is TGCGCCAGCAGCTCCGCCCACACTAGCGCCTCGCGTGACACCGGGGAGCTGTTTTTT.

This chain uses TRBV18 with TRBJ2-2, with D hard to call. Trimming cost V 5 bases and J 6 bases, with 13 bases left between them. Germline CDR1 reads KGHSH; CDR2 reads LQKENI. CDR3 length: 14 amino acids. CDR3 sequence reads: CASSSIQVPGELFF. The CDR3 bases are TGTGCCAGCTCATCGATTCAGGTTCCCGGGGAGCTGTTTTTT.

The gene calls are TRBV5-1 and TRBJ2-1, with 8 bases matching TRBD1. CDR3 size: 15 residues. The ends lost 0 bases at V and 8 bases at J; junction bases unmatched: 7. From germline, CDR1 is SGHRS and CDR2 YFSETQ. CDR3 nucleotide sequence: TGCGCCAGCAGCTTGGGAGACAGGGGTGCGGATGAGCAGTTCTTC. Translated, it gives CASSLGDRGADEQFF.

CDR3 region: CASSLAGVGGYTF. CDR3 coding DNA: TGTGCCAGCAGCTTGGCAGGGGTAGGTGGCTACACCTTC. The chain employs TRBV5-4 and TRBJ1-2; a possible D gene is TRBD1 (6 bases). CDR3 length: 13 residues. The V and J ends lost 0 bases and 7 bases respectively, with 10 bases between them. CDR1 and CDR2 from the germline V gene are SGHNT and YYREEE (reference sequence). Drawing the rest from reference TRBV5-4 and TRBJ1-2, the complete variable domain is ETGVTQSPTHLIKTRGQQVTLRCSSQSGHNTVSWYQQALGQGPQFIFQYYREEENGRGNFPPRFSGLQFPNYSSELNVNALELDDSALYLCASSLAGVGGYTFGSGTRLTVV.

The chain uses TRBV5-4 and TRBJ2-3; 7 nucleotides agree with TRBD2. Unmatched junction bases numbered 3, after V lost 4 bases and J lost 1 base. The CDR3 contains 14 residues. Germline V gene sequence: CDR1 SGHNT, CDR2 YYREEE (reference sequence). The CDR3 reads CASSETSGTDTQYF. CDR3 sequence (DNA): TGTGCCAGCAGCGAAACTAGCGGCACAGATACGCAGTATTTT.